This TCR beta chain was observed in a study of blood T cell repertoires in COVID-19. Study information: There were acute and convalescent COVID-19 samples, and they came from the United States, Italy and Spain. PBMCs, B-cell-depleted T cells, or T cells were the source of the cDNA or gDNA that made up the material.

Per the original data handling: Estimated nucleated cell counts came from reference gene primer amplification. Libraries were prepared by immunoSEQ multiplex PCR; TCRdb keeps only in-frame clonotypes and omits some of them. The DNA gave D and trimming, while V, J and clone size come from that table. This sample has 85,000 to 130,000 clones, with more than 75% found just once. Trimming left V 4 bases short and J 6 bases short, with 17 bases between. The CDR3 covers 15 residues. CDR1 SGDLS and CDR2 YYNGEE come from the germline V gene. The chain has TRBV9 and TRBJ2-1; D possibly corresponds to TRBD2 (6 bases). This clonotype was obtained from a man aged 50 to 59 with acute or convalescent COVID-19. The sample consisted of peripheral blood. The CDR3 bases are TGTGCCAGCAGCTCACGGGCGGGATGGAGCAATGAGCAGTTCTTC. Its translation is CASSSRAGWSNEQFF.